This TCR beta chain was obtained from a study of T-cell reconstitution after alpha-beta-depleted transplantation in children. During its preparation, the TCRbeta library received unique molecular identifiers. TCRdb re-called the PCR reads with MiXCR, one entry per CDR3 protein. The sample has approximately 100,000 distinct CDR3 sequences, 12% seen once. Germline V gene sequence: CDR1 KGHSH, CDR2 LQKENI. The CDR3 loop spans 14 amino acids. Trimming stripped 0 bases from V and 4 bases from J, with 9 bases between. The specimen comprised PBMCs from the stem cell graft donor, sampled from the stem cell graft. The V gene is TRBV18, the J gene TRBJ2-5; a possible D gene is TRBD2 (5 bases). The origin of this receptor is a human donor who donated a stem cell graft to a child with inherited bone marrow failure. In DNA form, the CDR3 reads TGTGCCAGCTCACCACCTCTGGGGAGAGAGACCCAGTACTTC. As protein: CASSPPLGRETQYF.